Listed here is a single T cell receptor beta chain. Its antigen is as yet unknown. In the original analysis: Filtering was not the same, since immunoSEQ gave junction-only sequences without quality scores. The table came from immunoSEQ multiplex PCR; TCRdb's copy has only in-frame clones and leaves some out. V, J and clone size are those of that table, while D and trimming were read from the DNA. The table lists around 2,000,000 clones, 90% to 95% of them singletons. The CDR3 covers 13 residues. Per germline, CDR1 MNHNS and CDR2 SASEGT. Germline trimming cut 6 bases from V and 9 bases from J; bases unmatched to any gene: 6. This sample was taken from a study of shared clonotypes between healthy human individuals. Study as a whole: Per donor, three plates held CD4 naive cells, three held CD4 memory, two held CD8 naive and one held CD8 memory. Findings of the study overall: Naive CD4 clonotypes overlapped across several donors at roughly 4.5%. Rarefaction curves obtained for sorted subsets showed sequencing incomplete despite large depth.

The chain carries TRBV6-1 and TRBJ2-4; TRBD1 aligns across 9 bases. This receptor was identified in a man younger than 35 in good health. The sample comprised naive CD4+ T cells sorted from blood. The subset is: CD45RA+ positively selected. CDR3 DNA: TGTGCCAGCAGGGGACAGGGTAACAGCATTCAGTACTTC. Translation gives CASRGQGNSIQYF.